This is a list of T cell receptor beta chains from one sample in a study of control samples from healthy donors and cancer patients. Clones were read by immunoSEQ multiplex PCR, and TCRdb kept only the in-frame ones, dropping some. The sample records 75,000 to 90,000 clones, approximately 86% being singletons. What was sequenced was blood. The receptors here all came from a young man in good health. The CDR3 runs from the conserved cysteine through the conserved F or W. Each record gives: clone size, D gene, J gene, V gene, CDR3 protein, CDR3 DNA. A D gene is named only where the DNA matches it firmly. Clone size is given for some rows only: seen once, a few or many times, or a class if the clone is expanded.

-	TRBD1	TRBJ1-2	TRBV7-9	CASSLSMGQSRF	TGTGCCAGCAGCTTATCTATGGGACAGTCCCGCTTC
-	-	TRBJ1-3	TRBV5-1	CASSLEAFNSGNTIYF	TGCGCCAGCAGCTTGGAGGCCTTTAACTCTGGAAACACCATATATTTT
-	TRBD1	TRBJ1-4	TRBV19	CARKQGSIANEKLFF	TGTGCCAGAAAACAGGGGAGTATAGCTAATGAAAAACTGTTTTTT
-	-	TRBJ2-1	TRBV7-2	CASSPWGGNEQFF	TGTGCCAGCAGCCCCTGGGGAGGAAATGAGCAGTTCTTC
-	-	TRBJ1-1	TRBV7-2	CASSRGGGNTEAFF	TGTGCCAGCAGCCGTGGGGGGGGTAACACTGAAGCTTTCTTT
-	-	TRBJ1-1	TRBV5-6	CASSSTGPNTEAFF	TGTGCCAGCAGCTCCACAGGGCCGAACACTGAAGCTTTCTTT
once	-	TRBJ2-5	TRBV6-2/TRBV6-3	CASSNSETQYF	TGTGCCAGCAGTAACTCAGAGACCCAGTACTTC
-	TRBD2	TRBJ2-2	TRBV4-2	CASSQGTSGAGELFF	TGTGCCAGCAGCCAAGGGACTAGCGGGGCCGGGGAGCTGTTTTTT
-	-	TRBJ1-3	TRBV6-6	CASSQITGSSGNTIYF	TGTGCCAGCAGCCAAATAACAGGGAGCTCTGGAAACACCATATATTTT
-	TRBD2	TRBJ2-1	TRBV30	CAWSSGGDNEQFF	TGTGCCTGGAGTAGCGGGGGGGACAATGAGCAGTTCTTC
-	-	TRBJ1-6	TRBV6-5	CASGSWAWNSPLHF	TGTGCCAGCGGGTCTTGGGCCTGGAATTCACCCCTCCACTTT
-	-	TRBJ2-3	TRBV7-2	CASSLEVRTADTQYF	TGTGCCAGCAGCTTAGAGGTCCGGACCGCGGATACGCAGTATTTT
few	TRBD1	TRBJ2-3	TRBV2	CASSSWTGGTDTQYF	TGTGCCAGCAGTAGCTGGACAGGCGGCACAGATACGCAGTATTTT
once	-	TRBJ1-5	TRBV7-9	CASSLAEQPQHF	TGTGCCAGCAGCTTAGCGGAACAGCCCCAGCATTTT
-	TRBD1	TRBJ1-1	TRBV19	CASSRDRGRMDTEAFF	TGTGCCAGTAGTAGGGACAGGGGACGTATGGACACTGAAGCTTTCTTT
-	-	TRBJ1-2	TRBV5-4	CASSVDRLYGYTF	TGTGCCAGCAGCGTTGACAGGCTCTATGGCTACACCTTC
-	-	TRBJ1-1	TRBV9	CASSVDPANTEAFF	TGTGCCAGCAGCGTAGATCCCGCCAACACTGAAGCTTTCTTT
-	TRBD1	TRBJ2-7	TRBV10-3	CAISVTGTVLVAEQYF	TGTGCCATCAGTGTAACCGGGACAGTCCTAGTAGCCGAGCAGTACTTC
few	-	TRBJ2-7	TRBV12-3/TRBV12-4	CASSLRPYEQYF	TGTGCCAGCAGTTTAAGACCCTACGAGCAGTACTTC
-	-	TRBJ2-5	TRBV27	CASSLLGGAEETQYF	TGTGCCAGCAGTTTATTGGGGGGGGCTGAGGAGACCCAGTACTTC
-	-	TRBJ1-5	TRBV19	CASSIGQVSNQPQHF	TGTGCCAGTAGTATAGGGCAGGTTAGCAATCAGCCCCAGCATTTT
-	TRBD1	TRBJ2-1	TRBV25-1	CASSVSSSGQGAYEQFF	TGTGCCAGCAGTGTCTCCTCTTCGGGACAGGGGGCCTATGAGCAGTTCTTC
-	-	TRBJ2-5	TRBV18	CASSPSQETQYF	TGTGCCAGCTCACCGTCACAAGAGACCCAGTACTTC
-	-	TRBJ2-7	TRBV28	CASSFRQGSSYEQYF	TGTGCCAGCAGTTTTCGGCAGGGGAGCTCCTACGAGCAGTACTTC
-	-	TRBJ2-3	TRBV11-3	CASSLDLGGGGADTQYF	TGTGCCAGCAGCTTAGATCTTGGAGGGGGCGGCGCAGATACGCAGTATTTT